This T cell receptor beta chain is from a study of tissue T cells after allogeneic stem cell transplantation. Worth noting for this clone: Its antigen remains unidentified. Gene labels here are mouse ones.

Study findings and constraints: Sampling depth was limited, and the cohort was small and clinically varied. Only a limited share of tissue TCRs appeared in blood or spleen.

Only in-frame clones appear in the TCRdb table, and some are missing; sequencing was by immunoSEQ multiplex PCR. The table includes some 48,000 clones, around 70% detected once. Input material: sorted cells pooled from one or two spleens. The clonotype originates from a pool of C57BL/6 mice in good health.

The CDR3 sequence: CAWSSTGGYAEQFF. The sequenced part of the CDR3 DNA is TGTGCCTGGAGTTCGACTGGGGGGTATGCTGAGCAGTTC. This chain connects TRBV31 to TRBJ2-1; 10 nucleotides align to TRBD2. The CDR3 end falls 1 residue outside the read, so it is completed with the germline J gene. The ends lost 2 bases at V and 4 bases at J; junction bases unmatched: 2. The CDR3 extends over 14 amino acids. The germline V gene encodes CDR1 GKSSPN and CDR2 SITVG.